Here is one T cell receptor (beta chain) with its context. What it binds is not known. This sample is drawn from a study of cytotoxic CD8 clonotypes in ibrutinib-treated CLL. Broader study findings: The clonality rise at ibrutinib response reflected private clonotype expansion. Baseline clonality, higher than in age-matched healthy donors, tracked circulating CD8+ T-cell counts. Sampling of sustained-remission and progressing patients occurred at differing times.

Sequencing sought depths of 1 in 200,000 to 1 in 1 million T cells. The assay was immunoSEQ multiplex PCR, and TCRdb's table has in-frame clones only and misses some. The profile shows 300,000 or so clones, under 70% of them singletons. The CDR3 spans 14 residues. Germline V CDR1 and CDR2: SNHLY, FYNNEI. Trimming took off 3 bases at V and 4 bases at J, with 13 bases between the two ends. The rearrangement links TRBV2 to TRBJ2-7, with a possible D match to TRBD1 (5 bases). The sample consisted of PBMCs, taken after 36 months of ibrutinib treatment. The receptor's source is a human donor with chronic lymphocytic leukemia. The CDR3 nucleotides are TGTGCCAGCAGTGAGTGGGGCCCAGTATACGAGCAGTACTTC. This sequence encodes CASSEWGPVYEQYF.